This record looks at one T cell receptor (beta chain) sequence and its context. This entry comes from a study of technical replicates of blood from several donors. Using immunoSEQ multiplex PCR, the repertoire was profiled, and TCRdb retains in-frame clones only, with some absent. Counted here are just over 70,000 clones, 94% occurring once; the ten biggest clones make up 0.3% to 0.45%. V lost 2 bases, J lost 8 bases, and 18 bases lay in between. This CDR3 has 15 residues. From germline, CDR1 is MDHEN and CDR2 SYDVKM. The chain couples TRBV28 to TRBJ1-1; D may be TRBD1 (5 bases). Input material: T cells isolated from PBMCs. This TCR was recovered from a human donor in good health. Here the CDR3 reads CASSLPMGLPSEAFF. CDR3 nucleotides: TGTGCCAGCAGTTTACCCATGGGGCTCCCCTCCGAAGCTTTCTTT.